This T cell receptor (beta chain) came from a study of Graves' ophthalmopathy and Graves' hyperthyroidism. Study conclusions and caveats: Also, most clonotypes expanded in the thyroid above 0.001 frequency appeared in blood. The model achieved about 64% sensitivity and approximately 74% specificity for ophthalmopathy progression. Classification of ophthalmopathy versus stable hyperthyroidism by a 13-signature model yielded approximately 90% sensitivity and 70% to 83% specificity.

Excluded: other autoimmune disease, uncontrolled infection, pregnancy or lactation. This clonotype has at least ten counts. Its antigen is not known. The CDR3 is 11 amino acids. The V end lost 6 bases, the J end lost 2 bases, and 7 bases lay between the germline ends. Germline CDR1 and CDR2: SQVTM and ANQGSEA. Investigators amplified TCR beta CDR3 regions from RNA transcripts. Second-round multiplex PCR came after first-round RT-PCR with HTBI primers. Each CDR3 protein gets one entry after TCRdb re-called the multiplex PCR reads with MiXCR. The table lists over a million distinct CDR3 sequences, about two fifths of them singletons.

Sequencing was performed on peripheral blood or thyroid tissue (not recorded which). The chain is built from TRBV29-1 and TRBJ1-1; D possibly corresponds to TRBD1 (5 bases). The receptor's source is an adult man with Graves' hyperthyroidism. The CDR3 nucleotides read TGCAGCGTAGGGGTTAACACTGAAGCTTTCTTT. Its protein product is CSVGVNTEAFF.